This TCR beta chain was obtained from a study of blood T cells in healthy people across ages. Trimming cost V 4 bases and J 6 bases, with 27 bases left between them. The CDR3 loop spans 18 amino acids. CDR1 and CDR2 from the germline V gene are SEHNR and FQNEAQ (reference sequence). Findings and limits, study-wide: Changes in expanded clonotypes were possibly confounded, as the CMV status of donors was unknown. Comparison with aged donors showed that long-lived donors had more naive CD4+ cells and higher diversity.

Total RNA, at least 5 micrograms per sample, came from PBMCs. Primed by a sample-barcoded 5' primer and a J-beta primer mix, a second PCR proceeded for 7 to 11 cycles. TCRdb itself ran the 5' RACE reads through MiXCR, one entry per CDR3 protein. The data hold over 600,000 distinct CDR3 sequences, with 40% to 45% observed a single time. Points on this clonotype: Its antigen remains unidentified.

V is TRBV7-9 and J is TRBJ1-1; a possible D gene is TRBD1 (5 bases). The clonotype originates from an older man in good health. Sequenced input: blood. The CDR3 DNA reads TGTGCCAGCAGCTCCATTGTTTCAGGGACGTCTGGCTTGCCTGAAGCTTTCTTT. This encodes CASSSIVSGTSGLPEAFF.